A selection of T cell receptor beta chains follows, all from one sample in a study of T cell changes during pregnancy in multiple sclerosis. Assay used: immunoSEQ multiplex PCR; TCRdb lists only in-frame clones, some missing. Here the sample spans about 79,000 clones, about 89% being singletons. Sample: CD4+ T cells from peripheral blood mononuclear cells, taken in the second trimester of pregnancy. Receptors were obtained from a female donor with multiple sclerosis, enrolled in a pregnancy study. Each CDR3 is given with its conserved first and last residue. Fields, in order: J gene, D gene, V gene, clone size, CDR3 length, CDR3 protein, CDR3 DNA. D genes are given only for firm matches. Clone size appears in some rows only: once, few, many, or a class for an expanded clone.

TRBJ2-5 . TRBV27 . 11 CASMAEETQYF TGTGCCAGCATGGCCGAAGAGACCCAGTACTTC
TRBJ2-5 TRBD2 TRBV5-4 once 14 CASSPTSKDETQYF TGTGCCAGCAGTCCGACTAGCAAGGACGAGACCCAGTACTTC
TRBJ1-2 . TRBV18 few 15 CASSPGQGKTDGYTF TGTGCCAGCTCACCAGGGCAGGGGAAGACCGACGGCTACACCTTC
TRBJ1-4 TRBD1 TRBV5-4 . 13 CASSTGTGRKLFF TGTGCCAGCAGCACCGGGACAGGGCGAAAACTGTTTTTT
TRBJ2-4 TRBD1 TRBV29-1 . 15 CSVSSGDRGKNIQYF TGCAGCGTTTCGTCGGGGGACAGGGGGAAAAACATTCAGTACTTC
TRBJ1-1 TRBD1 TRBV6-6 . 16 CASSYLPGTGGTEAFF TGTGCCAGCAGTTACCTTCCCGGGACAGGGGGCACTGAAGCTTTCTTT
TRBJ1-2 . TRBV5-1 . 12 CASSPGTLGYTF TGCGCCAGCAGCCCGGGGACATTAGGCTACACCTTC
TRBJ2-7 . TRBV9 . 14 CASSVGQGSGEQYF TGTGCCAGCAGCGTAGGACAAGGAAGCGGCGAGCAGTACTTC
TRBJ1-2 TRBD1 TRBV15 . 18 CATSTTSGQGALSYGYTF TGTGCCACCAGCACAACCTCGGGACAGGGGGCGCTGAGCTATGGCTACACCTTC
TRBJ1-5 TRBD1 TRBV6-1 . 14 CASRKTGANQPQHF TGTGCCAGCAGGAAGACAGGGGCCAATCAGCCCCAGCATTTT
TRBJ2-5 . TRBV29-1 . 12 CSVVAGGETQYF TGCAGCGTTGTAGCAGGGGGGGAGACCCAGTACTTC
TRBJ2-2 TRBD2 TRBV29-1 . 13 CSVELAGRGELFF TGCAGCGTTGAACTAGCGGGGAGAGGGGAGCTGTTTTTT
TRBJ1-6 . TRBV2 . 17 CASSEFGGSGGISPLHF TGTGCCAGCAGTGAATTTGGGGGTAGCGGGGGCATTTCACCCCTCCACTTT
TRBJ1-6 . TRBV14 few 18 CASSQEAIGSSYNSPLHF TGTGCCAGCAGCCAAGAGGCGATCGGGAGCTCCTATAATTCACCCCTCCACTTT
TRBJ2-2 . TRBV5-1 . 15 CASSFDSNSAGELFF TGCGCCAGCAGCTTTGACAGCAACTCCGCCGGGGAGCTGTTTTTT
TRBJ2-7 . TRBV5-1 . 15 CASSLARPARDEQYF TGCGCCAGCAGCTTGGCCAGGCCGGCGCGCGACGAGCAGTACTTC
TRBJ2-7 . TRBV4-1 . 17 CASSQGKSVAGENEQYF TGCGCCAGCAGCCAAGGAAAAAGCGTAGCAGGGGAGAACGAGCAGTACTTC
TRBJ2-1 TRBD2 TRBV7-9 . 15 CASSLRGGPGNEQFF TGTGCCAGCAGCTTACGGGGGGGGCCTGGAAATGAGCAGTTCTTC
TRBJ1-3 . TRBV4-1 . 14 CASRWTDAGNTIYF TGCGCCAGCAGGTGGACTGATGCCGGAAACACCATATATTTT
TRBJ1-4 TRBD1 TRBV2 . 14 CASSPDRVGEKLFF TGTGCCAGCAGTCCGGACAGGGTGGGGGAAAAACTGTTTTTT
TRBJ2-4 . TRBV6-1 . 11 CASSLLYTQYF TGTGCCAGCAGCCTCCTCTATACTCAGTACTTC
TRBJ2-1 TRBD1 TRBV7-3 . 15 CASSTMGQGANEQFF TGTGCCAGCAGCACTATGGGCCAGGGGGCAAATGAGCAGTTCTTC
TRBJ2-7 TRBD2 TRBV27 . 18 CASSSLRRASGMFYEQYF TGTGCCAGCAGTTCCCTAAGGCGGGCTAGCGGGATGTTTTACGAGCAGTACTTC
TRBJ2-7 . TRBV19 . 14 CASSIVQGGYEQYF TGTGCCAGTAGTATAGTCCAGGGAGGATACGAGCAGTACTTC
TRBJ1-2 . TRBV7-2 few 16 CASSLPLRLGGKGYTF TGTGCCAGCAGCTTACCGCTTAGACTCGGGGGTAAGGGCTACACCTTC
TRBJ2-6 TRBD2 TRBV9 . 17 CASSAGTSGSGANVLTF TGTGCCAGCAGCGCAGGGACTAGCGGCTCTGGGGCCAACGTCCTGACTTTC
TRBJ1-3 TRBD1 TRBV7-2 once 16 CASSLVAGTAGNTIYF TGTGCCAGCAGCTTAGTGGCGGGGACAGCTGGAAACACCATATATTTT
TRBJ1-3 . TRBV11-3 . 16 CASSKPGTSFGNTIYF TGTGCCAGCAGCAAACCCGGGACAAGCTTTGGAAACACCATATATTTT
TRBJ1-1 . TRBV28 . 12 CASSLMETEAFF TGTGCCAGCAGTTTAATGGAGACTGAAGCTTTCTTT
TRBJ1-5 . TRBV27 . 18 CASSATPLTGRMDQPQHF TGTGCCAGCAGTGCAACCCCTTTAACAGGGAGAATGGATCAGCCCCAGCATTTT
TRBJ2-1 . TRBV5-1 once 16 CASSTGGVNSYNEQFF TGCGCCAGCAGCACTGGCGGCGTGAACTCCTACAATGAGCAGTTCTTC
TRBJ2-5 . TRBV9 . 17 CASSPGRGRGSQETQYF TGTGCCAGCAGCCCGGGACGGGGGAGAGGATCCCAAGAGACCCAGTACTTC
TRBJ1-1 TRBD1 TRBV19 . 18 CASSIEGRGRTVVPEAFF TGTGCCAGTAGTATCGAGGGCAGGGGGCGCACTGTAGTGCCCGAAGCTTTCTTT
TRBJ1-3 TRBD1 TRBV19 . 16 CASSIGGRGSGNTIYF TGTGCCAGTAGTATCGGAGGCAGGGGGTCTGGAAACACCATATATTTT
TRBJ1-2 TRBD1 TRBV7-7 . 19 CASSLGDSRHSLRLYGYTF TGTGCTAGCAGCCTAGGGGACAGCAGACACTCCCTCAGACTCTATGGCTACACCTTC
TRBJ2-3 TRBD2 TRBV11-1 . 16 CASSFDNGGALDTQYF TGTGCCAGCAGCTTTGACAACGGGGGGGCCTTAGATACGCAGTATTTT
TRBJ2-3 . TRBV30 . 12 CAWSHTLDTQYF TGTGCCTGGAGTCACACATTGGATACGCAGTATTTT
TRBJ1-1 TRBD1 TRBV2 . 13 CASSYRGLTEAFF TGTGCCAGCAGTTACAGGGGGCTTACTGAAGCTTTCTTT
TRBJ2-7 TRBD2 TRBV30 . 14 CAWSLGLAPYEQYF TGTGCCTGGAGTCTGGGACTAGCTCCCTACGAGCAGTACTTC
TRBJ1-6 . TRBV7-3 . 13 CASSPEQASPLHF TGTGCCAGCAGCCCTGAACAGGCGTCACCCCTCCACTTT
TRBJ1-5 . TRBV30 few 13 CAWSFGEVQPQHF TGTGCCTGGAGTTTTGGGGAGGTCCAACCCCAGCATTTT
TRBJ2-1 . TRBV11-2 . 16 CASSFLQGKSGNEQFF TGTGCCAGCAGCTTTTTACAGGGTAAATCGGGTAATGAGCAGTTCTTC
TRBJ2-7 TRBD1 TRBV28 . 16 CASSPKGQFFSYEQYF TGTGCCAGCAGTCCCAAGGGACAGTTCTTCTCCTACGAGCAGTACTTC
TRBJ2-7 . TRBV19 . 12 CASSIATGEQYF TGTGCCAGTAGTATAGCAACCGGCGAGCAGTACTTC
TRBJ2-5 . TRBV7-9 once 16 CASSPSLGGSQETQYF TGTGCCAGCAGCCCCAGCCTTGGGGGGAGTCAAGAGACCCAGTACTTC